These T cell receptor beta chains were read from a single sample in a study of blood T cell repertoires in COVID-19. Profiled with immunoSEQ multiplex PCR; TCRdb holds only in-frame clones, not every one. This sample has 250,000 or so clones, with about 86% found just once. Sequencing was carried out using peripheral blood. The receptors stem from a man younger than 40 with active or convalescent COVID-19. The CDR3 runs from the conserved cysteine through the conserved F or W. Fields, in order: V gene, J gene, CDR3 protein.

TRBV6-6	TRBJ1-2	CASNPTVRDGYTF
TRBV6-2/TRBV6-3	TRBJ2-7	CASSGGISYEQYF
TRBV7-7	TRBJ2-7	CASSFIAEVNRTYEQYF
TRBV7-9	TRBJ2-4	CASSLEGGEAKNIQYF
TRBV4-2	TRBJ1-5	CASSQGVFGNQPQHF
TRBV7-9	TRBJ1-3	CASSLTTGIGGNTIYF
TRBV4-2	TRBJ1-3	CASSQGTADSGNTIYF
TRBV4-3	TRBJ1-6	CASSQELGGGSPLHF
TRBV6-5	TRBJ1-5	CASRTGWDQPQHF
TRBV30	TRBJ1-6	CAWTPWGGAGSPLHF
TRBV30	TRBJ2-1	CAWTGSTEQFF
TRBV15	TRBJ2-1	CATSRVAGTGKDNEQFF
TRBV7-8	TRBJ2-5	CASIDISTVQETQYF
TRBV5-1	TRBJ1-5	CASSLDGNQPQHF
TRBV7-9	TRBJ1-2	CASSYGQAYGYTF
TRBV6-5	TRBJ2-1	CASSSPGLANEQFF